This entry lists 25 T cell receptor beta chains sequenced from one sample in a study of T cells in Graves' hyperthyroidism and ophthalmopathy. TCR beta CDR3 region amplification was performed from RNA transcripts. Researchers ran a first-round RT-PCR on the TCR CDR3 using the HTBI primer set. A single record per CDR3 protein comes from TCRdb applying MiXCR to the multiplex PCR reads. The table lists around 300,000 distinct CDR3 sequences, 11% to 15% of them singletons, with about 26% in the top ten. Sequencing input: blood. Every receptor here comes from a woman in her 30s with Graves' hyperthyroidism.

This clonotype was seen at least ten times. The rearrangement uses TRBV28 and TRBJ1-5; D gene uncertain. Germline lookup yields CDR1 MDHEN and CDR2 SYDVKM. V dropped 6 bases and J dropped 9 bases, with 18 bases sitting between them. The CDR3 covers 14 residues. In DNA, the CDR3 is TGTGCCAGCAGAGTGACGACTGACTCGGGGCCCCAGCATTTT. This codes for CASRVTTDSGPQHF.

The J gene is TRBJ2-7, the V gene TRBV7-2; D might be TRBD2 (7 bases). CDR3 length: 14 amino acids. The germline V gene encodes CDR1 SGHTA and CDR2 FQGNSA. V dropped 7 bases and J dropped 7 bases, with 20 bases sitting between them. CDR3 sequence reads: CASKRGGVTSEQYF. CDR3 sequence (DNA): TGTGCCAGCAAGAGAGGGGGGGTAACGTCGGAGCAGTACTTC.

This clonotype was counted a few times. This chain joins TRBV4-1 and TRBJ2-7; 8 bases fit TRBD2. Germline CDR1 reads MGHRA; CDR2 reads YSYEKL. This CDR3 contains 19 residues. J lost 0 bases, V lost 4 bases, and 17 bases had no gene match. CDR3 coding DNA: TGCGCCAGCAGCCGTCAAGATAGCGGGAACCCCCTGAGCTCCTACGAGCAGTACTTC. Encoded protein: CASSRQDSGNPLSSYEQYF.

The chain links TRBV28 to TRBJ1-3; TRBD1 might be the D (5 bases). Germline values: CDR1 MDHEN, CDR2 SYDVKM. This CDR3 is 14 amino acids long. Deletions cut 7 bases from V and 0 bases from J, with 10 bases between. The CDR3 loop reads CASKGAYSGNTIYF. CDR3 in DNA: TGTGCCAGCAAAGGGGCCTACTCTGGAAACACCATATATTTT. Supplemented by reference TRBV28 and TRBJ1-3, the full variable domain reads DVKVTQSSRYLVKRTGEKVFLECVQDMDHENMFWYRQDPGLGLRLIYFSYDVKMKEKGDIPEGYSVSREKKERFSLILESASTNQTSMYLCASKGAYSGNTIYFGEGSWLTVV.

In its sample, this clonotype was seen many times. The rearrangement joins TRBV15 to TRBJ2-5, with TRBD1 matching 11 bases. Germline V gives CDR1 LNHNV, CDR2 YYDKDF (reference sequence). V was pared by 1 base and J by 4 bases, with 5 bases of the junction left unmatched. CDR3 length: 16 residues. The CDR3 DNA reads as TGTGCCACCAGCAGAGGCGGACAGGGGGCTGGAGAGACCCAGTACTTC. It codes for CATSRGGQGAGETQYF.

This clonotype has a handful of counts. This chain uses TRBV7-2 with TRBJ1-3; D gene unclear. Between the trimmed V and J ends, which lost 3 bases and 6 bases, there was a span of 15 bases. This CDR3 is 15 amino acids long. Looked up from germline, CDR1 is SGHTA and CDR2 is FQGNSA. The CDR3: CASSLGDQSANTIYF. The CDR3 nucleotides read TGTGCCAGCAGCTTGGGTGATCAGAGCGCAAACACCATATATTTT.

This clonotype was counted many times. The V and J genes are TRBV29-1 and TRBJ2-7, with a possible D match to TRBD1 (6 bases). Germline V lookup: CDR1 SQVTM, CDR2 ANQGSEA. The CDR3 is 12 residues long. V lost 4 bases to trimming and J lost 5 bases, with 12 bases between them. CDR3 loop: CSVVQGQHEQYF. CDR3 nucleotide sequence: TGCAGCGTTGTACAGGGCCAACACGAGCAGTACTTC.

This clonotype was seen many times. The CDR3 region has the DNA TGTGCCAGCAGTTATGAGGGAGCCATCTACGAGCAGTACTTC. This translates into CASSYEGAIYEQYF. The chain carries TRBV6-2 or TRBV6-3 and TRBJ2-7; a weak D match, TRBD2 (5 bases). This CDR3 is built from 14 residues. V lost 3 bases and J 3 bases, leaving 12 bases between the germline ends. Germline assignment: CDR1 MNHEY and CDR2 SVGEGT.

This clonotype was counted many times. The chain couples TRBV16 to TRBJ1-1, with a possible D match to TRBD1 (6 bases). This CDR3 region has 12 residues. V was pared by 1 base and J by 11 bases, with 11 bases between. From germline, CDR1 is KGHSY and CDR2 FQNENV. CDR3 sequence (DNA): TGTGCCAGCAGCCAATTGAGGGGGAATGCTTTCTTT. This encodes CASSQLRGNAFF.

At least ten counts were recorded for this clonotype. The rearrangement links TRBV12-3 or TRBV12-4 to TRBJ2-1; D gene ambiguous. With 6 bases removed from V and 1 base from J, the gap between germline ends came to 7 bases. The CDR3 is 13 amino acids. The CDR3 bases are TGTGCCAGCAGGTCACCATCCTACAATGAGCAGTTCTTC. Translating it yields CASRSPSYNEQFF.

The CDR3 DNA reads TGTGCCAGCAGCCAAGGAGACGGAGGTAGCACCACCGGGGAGCTGTTTTTT. Protein sequence: CASSQGDGGSTTGELFF. The V and J genes are TRBV4-2 and TRBJ2-2; maybe TRBD2 (5 bases). V was pared by 1 base and J by 4 bases, with 16 bases between. The germline CDR1 and CDR2 sequences are LGHNA and YNFKEQ. The CDR3 spans 17 residues.

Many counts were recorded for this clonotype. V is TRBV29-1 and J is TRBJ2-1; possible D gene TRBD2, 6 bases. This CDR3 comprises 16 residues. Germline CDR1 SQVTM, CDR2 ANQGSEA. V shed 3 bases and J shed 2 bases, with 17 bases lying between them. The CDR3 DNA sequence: TGCAGCGTTGAGGGCGGTCCAGTAGCGGCCTACAATGAGCAGTTCTTC. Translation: CSVEGGPVAAYNEQFF.

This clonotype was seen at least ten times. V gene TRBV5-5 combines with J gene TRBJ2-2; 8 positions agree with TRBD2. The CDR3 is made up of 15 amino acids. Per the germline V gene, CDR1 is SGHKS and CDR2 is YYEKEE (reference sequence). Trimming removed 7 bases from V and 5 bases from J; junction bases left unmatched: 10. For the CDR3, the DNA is TGTGCCAGCGGACAAGGACTAGCCGTAACCGGGGAGCTGTTTTTT. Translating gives CASGQGLAVTGELFF.

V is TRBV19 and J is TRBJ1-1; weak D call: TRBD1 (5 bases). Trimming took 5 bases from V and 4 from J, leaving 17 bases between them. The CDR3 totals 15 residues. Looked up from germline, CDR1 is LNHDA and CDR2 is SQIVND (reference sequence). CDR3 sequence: CASSLIPGGSTEAFF. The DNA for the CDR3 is TGTGCCAGTAGTCTAATCCCGGGGGGAAGCACTGAAGCTTTCTTT.

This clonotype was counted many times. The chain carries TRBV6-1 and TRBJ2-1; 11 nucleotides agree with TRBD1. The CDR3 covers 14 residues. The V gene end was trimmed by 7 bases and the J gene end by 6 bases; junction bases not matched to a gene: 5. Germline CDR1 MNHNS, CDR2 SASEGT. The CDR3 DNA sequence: TGTGCCAGCACCGGGACAGGGGGTAGCAATGAGCAGTTCTTC. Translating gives CASTGTGGSNEQFF.

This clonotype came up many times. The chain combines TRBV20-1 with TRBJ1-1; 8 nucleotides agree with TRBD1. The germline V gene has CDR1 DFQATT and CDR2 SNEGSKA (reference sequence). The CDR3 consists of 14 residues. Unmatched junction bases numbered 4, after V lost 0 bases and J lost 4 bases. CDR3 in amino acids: CSAREGQVGTEAFF. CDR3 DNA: TGCAGTGCTAGAGAGGGACAGGTGGGCACTGAAGCTTTCTTT.

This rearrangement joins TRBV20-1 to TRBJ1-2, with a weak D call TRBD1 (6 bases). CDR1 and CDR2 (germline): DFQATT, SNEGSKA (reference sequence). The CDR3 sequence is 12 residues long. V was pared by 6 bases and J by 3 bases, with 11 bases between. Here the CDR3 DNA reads TGCAGTGCCCTGGACAGTCACTATGGCTACACCTTC. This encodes CSALDSHYGYTF.

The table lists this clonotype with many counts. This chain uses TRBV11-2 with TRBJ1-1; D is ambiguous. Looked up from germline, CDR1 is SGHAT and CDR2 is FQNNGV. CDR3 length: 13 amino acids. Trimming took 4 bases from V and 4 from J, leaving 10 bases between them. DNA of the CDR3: TGTGCCAGCAGCTCGATATTGAGCACTGAAGCTTTCTTT. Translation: CASSSILSTEAFF.

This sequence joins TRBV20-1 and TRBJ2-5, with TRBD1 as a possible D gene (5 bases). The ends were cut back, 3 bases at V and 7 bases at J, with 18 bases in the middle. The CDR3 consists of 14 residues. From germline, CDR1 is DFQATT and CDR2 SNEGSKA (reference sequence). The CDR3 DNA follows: TGCAGTGCTAGTGACGACAGCGCCTCCAGGACCCAGTACTTC. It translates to CSASDDSASRTQYF.

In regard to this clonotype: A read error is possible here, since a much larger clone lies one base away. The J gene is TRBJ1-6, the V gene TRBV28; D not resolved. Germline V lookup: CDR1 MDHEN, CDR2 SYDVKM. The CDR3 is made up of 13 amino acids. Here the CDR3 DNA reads TGTGCCAGCAGTTTCGGGCGGCCTTCACCCTTCCACTTT. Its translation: CASSFGRPSPFHF.

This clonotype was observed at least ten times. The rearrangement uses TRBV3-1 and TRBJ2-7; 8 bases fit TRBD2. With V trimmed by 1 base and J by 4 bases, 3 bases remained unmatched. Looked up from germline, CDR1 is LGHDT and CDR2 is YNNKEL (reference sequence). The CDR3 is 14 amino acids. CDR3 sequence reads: CASSQGLASYEQYF. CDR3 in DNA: TGTGCCAGCAGCCAAGGACTAGCGTCTTACGAGCAGTACTTC.

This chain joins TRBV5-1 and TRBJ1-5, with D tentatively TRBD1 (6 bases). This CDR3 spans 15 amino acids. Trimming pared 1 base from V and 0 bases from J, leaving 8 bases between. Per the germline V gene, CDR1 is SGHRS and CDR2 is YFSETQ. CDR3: CASSLTGTSNQPQHF. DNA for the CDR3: TGCGCCAGCAGCTTGACAGGGACTAGCAATCAGCCCCAGCATTTT.

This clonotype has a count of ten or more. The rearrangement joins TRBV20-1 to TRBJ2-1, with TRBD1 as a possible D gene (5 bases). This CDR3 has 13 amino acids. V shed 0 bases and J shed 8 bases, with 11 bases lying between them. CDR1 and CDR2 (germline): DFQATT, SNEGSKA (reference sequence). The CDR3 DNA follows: TGCAGTGCTAGAGATGACAGAGTTCATGAGCAGTTCTTC. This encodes CSARDDRVHEQFF.

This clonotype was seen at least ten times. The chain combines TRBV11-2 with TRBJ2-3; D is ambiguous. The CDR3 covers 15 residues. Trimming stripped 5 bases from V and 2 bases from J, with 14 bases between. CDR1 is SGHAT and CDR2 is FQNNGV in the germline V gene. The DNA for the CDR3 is TGTGCCAGCAGCCAAATGGGCAGGAACACAGATACGCAGTATTTT. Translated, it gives CASSQMGRNTDTQYF. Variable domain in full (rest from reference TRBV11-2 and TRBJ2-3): EAGVAQSPRYKIIEKRQSVAFWCNPISGHATLYWYQQILGQGPKLLIQFQNNGVVDDSQLPKDRFSAERLKGVDSTLKIQPAKLEDSAVYLCASSQMGRNTDTQYFGPGTRLTVL.

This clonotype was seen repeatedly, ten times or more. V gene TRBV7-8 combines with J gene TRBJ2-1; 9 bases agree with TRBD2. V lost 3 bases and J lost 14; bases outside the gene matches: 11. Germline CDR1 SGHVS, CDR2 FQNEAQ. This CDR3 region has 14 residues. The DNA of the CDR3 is TGTGCCAGCAGCTTTCGGGCTAGCGGGACACTAGAGTTCTTC. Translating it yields CASSFRASGTLEFF.